This TCR beta chain was obtained from a study of blood T cell repertoires in COVID-19. CDR3 length: 15 amino acids. With V trimmed by 5 bases and J by 6 bases, 5 bases remained unmatched. From germline, CDR1 is MNHEY and CDR2 SVGAGI. This table comes from immunoSEQ multiplex PCR, and its TCRdb copy is limited to in-frame clones, with some not included. The profile shows 150,000 to 200,000 clones, about 88% of them singletons. The chain is built from TRBV6-5 and TRBJ2-1; 12 bases are a match to TRBD2. The TCR was taken from a man in his sixties with active or convalescent COVID-19. Specimen: peripheral blood. The CDR3 DNA follows: TGTGCCAGCAGTCACACTAGCGGGAGGATCAATGAGCAGTTCTTC. It codes for CASSHTSGRINEQFF.